This entry lists 14 T cell receptor beta chains sequenced from one sample in a study of blood T cell repertoires in COVID-19. Sequencing was performed with immunoSEQ multiplex PCR; in TCRdb, only in-frame clones are kept and a portion is missing. The repertoire holds roughly 200,000 clones, more than 75% seen once, with roughly 7.8% in the top ten. The source material was peripheral blood. Every receptor here comes from a woman between 45 and 65 years old with active or convalescent COVID-19.

This clone has at least ten counts. The chain recombines TRBV2 with TRBJ2-7, with 7 nucleotides matching TRBD1. The CDR3 consists of 14 residues. The germline CDR1 and CDR2 sequences are SNHLY and FYNNEI. Trimming cost V 8 bases and J 0 bases; bases outside gene matches: 7. This CDR3 is CASFGQDSSYEQYF. The CDR3 coding sequence is TGTGCCAGCTTTGGACAGGACTCCTCCTACGAGCAGTACTTC.

This clone came up once. V is TRBV27 and J is TRBJ2-1, with 9 bases identical to TRBD2. V shed 3 bases, J shed 9 bases, and the junction held 9 bases outside the gene matches. CDR3 size: 15 residues. Looked up from germline, CDR1 is MNHEY and CDR2 is SMNVEV (reference sequence). CDR3 amino acids: CASSFRASGMGEQFF. The CDR3 bases are TGTGCCAGCAGTTTTAGGGCTAGCGGGATGGGTGAGCAGTTCTTC.

The chain employs TRBV28 and TRBJ1-3, with 7 bases aligning to TRBD1. With V trimmed by 7 bases and J by 2 bases, 8 bases remained unmatched. There are 15 residues in the CDR3. The V gene's germline CDR1 is MDHEN and CDR2 SYDVKM. The CDR3 is CASKADRTTGNTIYF. The DNA of the CDR3 is TGTGCCAGCAAGGCGGACAGGACAACTGGAAACACCATATATTTT.

The chain carries TRBV7-2 and TRBJ1-6, with 9 bases that match TRBD1. This CDR3 contains 17 residues. V was clipped by 5 bases and J by 8 bases; unmatched bases: 13. CDR1 and CDR2 (germline): SGHTA, FQGNSA. CDR3 DNA sequence: TGTGCCAGCAGCCTAAGGGGGACAGGGCTTTCCCATTCACCCCTCCACTTT. As protein: CASSLRGTGLSHSPLHF.

The DNA of the CDR3 is TGTGCCACCAGCAGAGAGGGGGGGGACAGGGCCTACGAGCAGTACTTC. This translates into CATSREGGDRAYEQYF. The V call is TRBV15, the J call TRBJ2-7; 9 bases align to TRBD1. Germline V gene sequence: CDR1 LNHNV, CDR2 YYDKDF (reference sequence). The trim removed 0 bases at V and 2 bases at J, leaving 5 bases unmatched. The CDR3 has 16 residues. The entire variable domain, with the rest obtained from reference TRBV15 and TRBJ2-7, is as follows: DAMVIQNPRYQVTQFGKPVTLSCSQTLNHNVMYWYQQKSSQAPKLLFHYYDKDFNNEADTPDNFQSRRPNTSFCFLDIRSPGLGDTAMYLCATSREGGDRAYEQYFGPGTRLTVT.

This chain joins TRBV5-6 and TRBJ2-1; D uncertain. The CDR3 length is 17 residues. Germline V lookup: CDR1 SGHDT, CDR2 YYEEEE. The V gene lost 4 bases and the J gene lost 5 bases, with 22 bases spanning the gap. The chain's CDR3 is CASSRTPGWARNNEQFF. The CDR3 DNA follows: TGTGCCAGCAGCCGTACCCCTGGGTGGGCGAGAAACAATGAGCAGTTCTTC.

This chain uses TRBV19 with TRBJ1-4; D remains unclear. The CDR3 length is 14 residues. The ends were cut back, 3 bases at V and 8 bases at J, with 13 bases in the middle. The V gene's germline CDR1 is LNHDA and CDR2 SQIVND (reference sequence). The CDR3, as DNA: TGTGCCAGTAGTATTCTGCCCATGAGAGAAAAACTGTTTTTT. Translation: CASSILPMREKLFF. The complete variable domain, with remaining parts taken from reference TRBV19 and TRBJ1-4, reads DGGITQSPKYLFRKEGQNVTLSCEQNLNHDAMYWYRQDPGQGLRLIYYSQIVNDFQKGDIAEGYSVSREKKESFPLTVTSAQKNPTAFYLCASSILPMREKLFFGSGTQLSVL.

This clone was recorded once. The V call is TRBV20-1, the J call TRBJ2-5; 9 bases match TRBD2. Looked up from germline, CDR1 is DFQATT and CDR2 is SNEGSKA (reference sequence). The CDR3 loop spans 17 amino acids. V gave up 3 bases and J gave up 1 base; unmatched junction bases: 12. The CDR3 DNA reads TGCAGTGCTAGTCCCCCGGGGGCACTAGCGGGCCAAGAGACCCAGTACTTC. Translated: CSASPPGALAGQETQYF.

This chain joins TRBV7-9 and TRBJ2-1; 11 nucleotides agree with TRBD1. The germline gives CDR1 SEHNR, CDR2 FQNEAQ (reference sequence). V was pared by 3 bases and J by 9 bases, with 7 bases of the junction left unmatched. The length of the CDR3 is 15 residues. The CDR3 sequence is CASSFGTGGRGEQFF. CDR3 in DNA: TGTGCCAGCAGCTTCGGGACAGGGGGGAGAGGTGAGCAGTTCTTC. The full variable domain, rest sourced from reference TRBV7-9 and TRBJ2-1, is DTGVSQNPRHKITKRGQNVTFRCDPISEHNRLYWYRQTLGQGPEFLTYFQNEAQLEKSRLLSDRFSAERPKGSFSTLEIQRTEQGDSAMYLCASSFGTGGRGEQFFGPGTRLTVL.

The chain is built from TRBV7-2 and TRBJ1-2; TRBD1 might be the D (5 bases). The CDR3 extends over 11 amino acids. V was clipped by 5 bases and J by 7 bases, with 8 bases between them. Germline CDR1 and CDR2: SGHTA and FQGNSA. The CDR3 protein is CASSLQGGYTF. The DNA for the CDR3 is TGTGCCAGCAGCCTTCAGGGTGGCTACACCTTC.

The chain joins TRBV7-2 to TRBJ1-1; TRBD1 matches 7 bases. This CDR3 is built from 15 residues. Losses at the gene ends were 4 bases for V and 1 base for J; bases not matched to a gene: 6. Per germline, CDR1 SGHTA and CDR2 FQGNSA. This CDR3 is CASSYQTGWNTEAFF. The CDR3 DNA sequence: TGTGCCAGCAGCTATCAGACAGGGTGGAACACTGAAGCTTTCTTT.

V is TRBV7-2 and J is TRBJ1-2; TRBD1 might be the D (6 bases). CDR3 length equals 15 residues. Trimming removed 1 base at V and 2 bases at J, with 11 bases between. Germline-derived CDR1 and CDR2 are SGHTA and FQGNSA. DNA of the CDR3: TGTGCCAGCAGCTTAGTGCAGGGGCTAAACTATGGCTACACCTTC. Amino acids: CASSLVQGLNYGYTF. The full variable domain, in which reference TRBV7-2 and TRBJ1-2 provide the parts outside the CDR3, is GAGVSQSPSNKVTEKGKDVELRCDPISGHTALYWYRQSLGQGLEFLIYFQGNSAPDKSGLPSDRFSAERTGGSVSTLTIQRTQQEDSAVYLCASSLVQGLNYGYTFGSGTRLTVV.

The V call is TRBV7-9, the J call TRBJ2-7, with D perhaps matching TRBD1 (6 bases). The germline V gene has CDR1 SEHNR and CDR2 FQNEAQ (reference sequence). V lost 3 bases, J lost 2 bases, and 14 bases lay in between. This CDR3 contains 15 residues. The CDR3 here is CASSFPGTPPYEQYF. In DNA form, the CDR3 reads TGTGCCAGCAGCTTCCCCGGGACACCCCCCTACGAGCAGTACTTC.

This clone has more than one count but fewer than ten. This chain connects TRBV2 to TRBJ2-2, with 10 bases fitting TRBD2. CDR3 length: 14 amino acids. V shed 9 bases, J shed 5 bases, and the junction held 6 bases outside the gene matches. CDR1 SNHLY and CDR2 FYNNEI come from the germline V gene. DNA for the CDR3: TGTGCCAGTGTGGGACTAGCGTTGACCGGGGAGCTGTTTTTT. This gives the protein CASVGLALTGELFF.